A single sample is the source of the 9 T cell receptor beta chains below, sequenced in a study of PD-1 blockade in classical Hodgkin lymphoma. With no exception, relapse followed autologous stem cell transplantation in all patients, and brentuximab vedotin exposure varied. Researchers used magnetic negative selection to pull out pure CD4+ T cells from thawed PBMCs. Method: immunoSEQ multiplex PCR; TCRdb's copy keeps in-frame clones and lacks some. The sample carries 17,000 or so clones, around 85% recorded once. The source was CD4+ T cells from blood, collected at baseline. These receptors originate from a human donor with classical Hodgkin lymphoma.

This CDR3 is CATSRNKDRNYGYTF. In nucleotides, the CDR3 is TGTGCCACCAGCAGAAACAAGGACAGGAACTATGGCTACACCTTC. V gene TRBV15 combines with J gene TRBJ1-2; 7 bases are a match to TRBD1. This CDR3 comprises 15 residues. CDR1 and CDR2 (germline): LNHNV, YYDKDF (reference sequence). V trimming: 2 bases; J trimming: 2 bases; junction bases outside the gene matches: 5.

The J gene is TRBJ1-1, the V gene TRBV25-1, with D maybe TRBD1 (5 bases). The V gene's germline CDR1 is MGHDK and CDR2 SYGVNS. CDR3 size: 12 residues. V was pared by 7 bases and J by 3 bases, with 9 bases between. The CDR3 DNA sequence: TGTGCCAGCATTGGGGGGTACACTGAAGCTTTCTTT. Residues: CASIGGYTEAFF.

This chain uses TRBV5-4 with TRBJ1-3; D unclear. Germline CDR1 is SGHNT and CDR2 is YYREEE (reference sequence). Trimming left V 2 bases short and J 2 bases short, with 8 bases between. The CDR3 consists of 14 residues. The CDR3, as DNA: TGTGCCAGCAGCTTACTGCAGGCTGGAAACACCATATATTTT. Protein: CASSLLQAGNTIYF.

The J gene is TRBJ2-7, the V gene TRBV5-1; D may match TRBD1 or TRBD2 (6 bases each). V shed 0 bases and J shed 9 bases, with 13 bases lying between them. Germline CDR1 reads SGHRS; CDR2 reads YFSETQ. CDR3 length equals 13 residues. The CDR3 is CASSLAEGGGQYF. DNA for the CDR3: TGCGCCAGCAGCTTGGCCGAGGGGGGCGGGCAGTACTTC.

The V and J genes are TRBV7-9 and TRBJ2-1, with D possibly TRBD2 on 7 matching bases. The length of the CDR3 is 16 residues. Germline CDR1 SEHNR, CDR2 FQNEAQ (reference sequence). Trimming left V 2 bases short and J 3 bases short, with 14 bases between. CDR3 nucleotide sequence: TGTGCCAGCAGCTTAAGGGGGGCTAGCGGCTACAATGAGCAGTTCTTC. Its protein product is CASSLRGASGYNEQFF.

This rearrangement joins TRBV13 to TRBJ1-1, with a tentative D call TRBD1 (6 bases). CDR1 and CDR2 (germline): PRHDT, FYEKMQ (reference sequence). The V gene lost 1 base and the J gene lost 6 bases, with 18 bases spanning the gap. CDR3 length: 16 amino acids. The DNA of the CDR3 is TGTGCCAGCAGCTTAGCGTGGGCAGGGGTAAACTCTGAAGCTTTCTTT. Its translation is CASSLAWAGVNSEAFF.

The V and J genes are TRBV10-3 and TRBJ1-3, with TRBD1 matching 8 bases. V lost 4 bases to trimming and J lost 2 bases; unmatched junction nucleotides: 4. CDR1 and CDR2 from the germline V gene are ENHRY and SYGVKD. The CDR3 consists of 15 residues. The CDR3 region is CAISADRATGNTIYF. The DNA for the CDR3 is TGTGCCATCAGTGCGGACAGGGCTACTGGAAACACCATATATTTT.

This clone occurred once. The gene calls are TRBV18 and TRBJ1-2, with D hard to call. Trimming left V 0 bases short and J 0 bases short, with 11 bases between. CDR3 length: 16 residues. CDR1 is KGHSH and CDR2 is LQKENI in the germline V gene. CDR3 DNA: TGTGCCAGCTCACCACCGTTCAGCCCCTCTAACTATGGCTACACCTTC. Translation gives CASSPPFSPSNYGYTF.

Here the CDR3 reads CASSLDRDSYEQYF. CDR3 DNA sequence: TGTGCCAGCAGCCTGGACAGGGACTCCTACGAGCAGTACTTC. This chain joins TRBV7-2 and TRBJ2-7; 8 bases agree with TRBD1. Germline V gives CDR1 SGHTA, CDR2 FQGNSA. CDR3 length: 14 residues. Unmatched junction bases numbered 3, after V lost 5 bases and J lost 0 bases.